Listed here is a single T cell receptor (beta chain). The data are from a study of blood T cell repertoires in COVID-19. At the level of the study: From the United States, Italy and Spain came samples of acute and convalescent COVID-19. The analysed material was cDNA or gDNA that came from T cells, B-cell-depleted T cells, or PBMCs.

In the study's own analysis: Researchers report that nucleated cell counts were estimated from reference gene primer amplification. TCRdb's table, derived via immunoSEQ multiplex PCR, lists solely in-frame clones and lacks some. That table is the source of V, J and clone size, and D and trimming were worked out from the DNA. Of roughly 150,000 clones detected, over 75% appear once; the ten largest clones hold about 10%. Trimming took off 0 bases at V and 5 bases at J, with 7 bases between the two ends. The CDR3 is 13 residues long. Germline CDR1 reads LGHDT; CDR2 reads YNNKEL (reference sequence). Material: peripheral blood. The clonotype originates from a man aged 55 to 70 with active or convalescent COVID-19. The rearrangement links TRBV3-1 (or the pseudogene TRBV3-2) to TRBJ1-2; TRBD1 might be the D (5 bases). For the CDR3, the DNA is TGTGCCAGCAGCCAAGAGGGGCGATATGGCTACACCTTC. This sequence encodes CASSQEGRYGYTF.